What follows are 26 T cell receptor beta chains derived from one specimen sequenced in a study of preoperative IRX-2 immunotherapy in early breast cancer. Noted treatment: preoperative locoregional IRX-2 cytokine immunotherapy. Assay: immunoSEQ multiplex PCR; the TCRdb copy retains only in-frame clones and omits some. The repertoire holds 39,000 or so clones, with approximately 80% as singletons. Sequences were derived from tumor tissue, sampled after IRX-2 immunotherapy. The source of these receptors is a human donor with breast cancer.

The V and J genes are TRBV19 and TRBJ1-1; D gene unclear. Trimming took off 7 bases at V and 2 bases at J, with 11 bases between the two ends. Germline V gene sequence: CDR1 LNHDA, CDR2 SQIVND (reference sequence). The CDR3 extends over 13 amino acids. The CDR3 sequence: CASNPRENTEAFF. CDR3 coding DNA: TGTGCCAGTAACCCCCGGGAAAACACTGAAGCTTTCTTT. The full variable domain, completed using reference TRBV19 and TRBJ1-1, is DGGITQSPKYLFRKEGQNVTLSCEQNLNHDAMYWYRQDPGQGLRLIYYSQIVNDFQKGDIAEGYSVSREKKESFPLTVTSAQKNPTAFYLCASNPRENTEAFFGQGTRLTVV.

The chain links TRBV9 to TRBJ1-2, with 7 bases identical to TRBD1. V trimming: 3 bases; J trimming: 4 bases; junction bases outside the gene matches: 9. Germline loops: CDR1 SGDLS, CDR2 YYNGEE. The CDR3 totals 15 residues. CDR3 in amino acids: CASSAGLQGSYGYTF. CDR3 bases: TGTGCCAGCAGCGCCGGGTTACAGGGGAGCTATGGCTACACCTTC.

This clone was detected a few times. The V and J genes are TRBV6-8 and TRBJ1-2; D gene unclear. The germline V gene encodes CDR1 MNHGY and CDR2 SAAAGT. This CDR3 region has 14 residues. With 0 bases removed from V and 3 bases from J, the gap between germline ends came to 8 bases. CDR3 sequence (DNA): TGTGCCAGCAGTTACTCGATCGGTGACTATGGCTACACCTTC. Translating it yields CASSYSIGDYGYTF.

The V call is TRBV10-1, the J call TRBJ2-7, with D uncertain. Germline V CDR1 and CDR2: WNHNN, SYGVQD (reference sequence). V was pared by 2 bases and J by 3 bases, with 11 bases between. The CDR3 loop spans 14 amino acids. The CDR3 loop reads CASSEGYKSYEQYF. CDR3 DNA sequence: TGCGCCAGCAGTGAGGGATACAAGAGCTACGAGCAGTACTTC.

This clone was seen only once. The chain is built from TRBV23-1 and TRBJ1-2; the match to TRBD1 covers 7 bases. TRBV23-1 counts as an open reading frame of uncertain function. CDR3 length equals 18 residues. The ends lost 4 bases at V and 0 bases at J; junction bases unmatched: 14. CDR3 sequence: CASSPVPGQRFTNYGYTF. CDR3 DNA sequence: TGCGCCAGCAGTCCTGTTCCGGGACAGAGATTTACTAACTATGGCTACACCTTC.

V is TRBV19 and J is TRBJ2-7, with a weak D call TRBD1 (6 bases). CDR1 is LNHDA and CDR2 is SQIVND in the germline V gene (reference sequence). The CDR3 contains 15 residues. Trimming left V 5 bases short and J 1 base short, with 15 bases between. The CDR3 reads CASSEQGTLSYEQYF. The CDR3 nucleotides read TGTGCCAGTAGTGAACAGGGAACCCTTTCCTACGAGCAGTACTTC.

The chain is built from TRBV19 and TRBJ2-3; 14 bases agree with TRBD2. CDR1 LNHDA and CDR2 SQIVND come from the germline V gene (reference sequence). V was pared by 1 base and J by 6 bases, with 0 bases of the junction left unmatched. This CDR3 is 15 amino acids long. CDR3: CASSIGLAGGDTQYF. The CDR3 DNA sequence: TGTGCCAGTAGTATAGGACTAGCGGGAGGGGATACGCAGTATTTT.

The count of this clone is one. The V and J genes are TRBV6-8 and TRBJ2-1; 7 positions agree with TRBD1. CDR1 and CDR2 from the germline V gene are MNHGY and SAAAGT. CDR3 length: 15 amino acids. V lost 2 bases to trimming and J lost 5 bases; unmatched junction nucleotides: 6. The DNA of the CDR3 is TGTGCCAGCAGTTACCGACAGGGTGGGCACAATGAGCAGTTCTTC. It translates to CASSYRQGGHNEQFF.

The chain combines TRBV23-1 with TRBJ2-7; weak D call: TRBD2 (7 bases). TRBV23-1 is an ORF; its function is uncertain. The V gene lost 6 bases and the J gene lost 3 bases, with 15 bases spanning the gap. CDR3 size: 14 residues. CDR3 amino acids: CASSQRGGGYEQYF. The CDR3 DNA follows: TGCGCCAGCAGCCAAAGGGGAGGGGGCTACGAGCAGTACTTC.

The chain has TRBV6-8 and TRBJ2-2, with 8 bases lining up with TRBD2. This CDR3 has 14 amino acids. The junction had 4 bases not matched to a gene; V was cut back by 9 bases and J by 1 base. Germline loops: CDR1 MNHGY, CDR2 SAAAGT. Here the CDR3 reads CASEGTRNTGELFF. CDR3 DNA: TGTGCCAGTGAGGGGACTAGGAACACCGGGGAGCTGTTTTTT.

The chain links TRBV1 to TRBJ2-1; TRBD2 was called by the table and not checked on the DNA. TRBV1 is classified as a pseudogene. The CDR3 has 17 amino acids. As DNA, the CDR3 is TGCGCCAGCAGCCAAGATGGGATGGTCGGGCGGGGGTATGAGCAGTTCTTC. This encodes CASSQDGMVGRGYEQFF.

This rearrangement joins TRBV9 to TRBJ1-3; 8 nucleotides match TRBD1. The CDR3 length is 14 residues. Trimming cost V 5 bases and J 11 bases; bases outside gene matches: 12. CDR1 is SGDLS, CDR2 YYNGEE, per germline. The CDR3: CASRLGQGPFPIYF. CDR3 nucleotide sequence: TGTGCCAGCAGGCTCGGACAGGGCCCTTTCCCCATATATTTT.

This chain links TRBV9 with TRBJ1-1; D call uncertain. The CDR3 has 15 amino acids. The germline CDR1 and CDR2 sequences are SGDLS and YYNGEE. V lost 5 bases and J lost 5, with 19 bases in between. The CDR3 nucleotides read TGTGCCAGCAGTGATCCCAGATTTCGAGGGACTGAAGCTTTCTTT. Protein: CASSDPRFRGTEAFF.

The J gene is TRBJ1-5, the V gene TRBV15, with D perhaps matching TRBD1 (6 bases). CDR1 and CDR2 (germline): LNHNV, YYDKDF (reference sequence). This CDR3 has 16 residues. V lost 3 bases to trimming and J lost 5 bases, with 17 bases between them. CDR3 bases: TGTGCCACCAGCAGTGACGAAGGGGGGTTCTATCAGCCCCAGCATTTT. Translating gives CATSSDEGGFYQPQHF. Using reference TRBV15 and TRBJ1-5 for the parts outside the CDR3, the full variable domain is DAMVIQNPRYQVTQFGKPVTLSCSQTLNHNVMYWYQQKSSQAPKLLFHYYDKDFNNEADTPDNFQSRRPNTSFCFLDIRSPGLGDTAMYLCATSSDEGGFYQPQHFGDGTRLSIL.

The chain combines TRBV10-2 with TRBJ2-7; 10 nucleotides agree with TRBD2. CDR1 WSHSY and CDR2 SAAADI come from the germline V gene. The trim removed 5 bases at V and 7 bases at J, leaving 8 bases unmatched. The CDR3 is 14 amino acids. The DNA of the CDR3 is TGCGCCAGCAGTAGGAGCGGGGGGGCTGGTGAGCAGTACTTC. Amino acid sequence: CASSRSGGAGEQYF.

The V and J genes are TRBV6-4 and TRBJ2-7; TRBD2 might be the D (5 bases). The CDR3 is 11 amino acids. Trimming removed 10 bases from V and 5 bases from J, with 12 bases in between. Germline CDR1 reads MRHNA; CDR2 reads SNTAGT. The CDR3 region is CATTVGNEQYF. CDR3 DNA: TGTGCCACCACGGTCGGGAACGAGCAGTACTTC.

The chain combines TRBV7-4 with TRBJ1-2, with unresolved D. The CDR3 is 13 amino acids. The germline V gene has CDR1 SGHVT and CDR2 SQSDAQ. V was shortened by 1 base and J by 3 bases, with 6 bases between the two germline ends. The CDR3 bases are TGTGCCAGCAGCTTAGGGCAGGACTATGGCTACACCTTC. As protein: CASSLGQDYGYTF.

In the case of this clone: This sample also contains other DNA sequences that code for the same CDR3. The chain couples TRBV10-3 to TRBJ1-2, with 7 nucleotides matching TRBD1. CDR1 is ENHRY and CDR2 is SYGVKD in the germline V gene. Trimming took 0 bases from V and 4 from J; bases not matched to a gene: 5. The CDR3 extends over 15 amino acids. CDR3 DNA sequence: TGTGCCATCAGTGAGTCAGGGGGCGCCGGCTATGGCTACACCTTC. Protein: CAISESGGAGYGYTF.

The CDR3 DNA sequence: TGTGCCAGCAGCCCTCGACAGGGGGTTAACTATGGCTACACCTTC. Translation gives CASSPRQGVNYGYTF. This chain connects TRBV7-6 to TRBJ1-2, with 9 positions matching TRBD1. After removal of 5 bases from V and 1 base from J, the junction contained 5 bases not matched to a gene. Germline loops: CDR1 SGHVS, CDR2 FNYEAQ. This CDR3 is built from 15 residues.

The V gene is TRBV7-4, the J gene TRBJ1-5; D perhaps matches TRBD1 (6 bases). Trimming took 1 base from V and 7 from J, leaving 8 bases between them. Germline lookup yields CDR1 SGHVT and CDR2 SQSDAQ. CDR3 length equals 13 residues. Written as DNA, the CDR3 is TGTGCCAGCAGCTTAGAGGGGGAGCAGCCCCAGCATTTT. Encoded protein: CASSLEGEQPQHF.

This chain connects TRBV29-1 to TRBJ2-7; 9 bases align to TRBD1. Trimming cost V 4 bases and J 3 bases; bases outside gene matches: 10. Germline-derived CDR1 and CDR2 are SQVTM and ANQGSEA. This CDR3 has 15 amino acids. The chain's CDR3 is CSVVITQGANYEQYF. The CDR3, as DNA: TGCAGCGTTGTAATCACACAGGGGGCCAACTACGAGCAGTACTTC.

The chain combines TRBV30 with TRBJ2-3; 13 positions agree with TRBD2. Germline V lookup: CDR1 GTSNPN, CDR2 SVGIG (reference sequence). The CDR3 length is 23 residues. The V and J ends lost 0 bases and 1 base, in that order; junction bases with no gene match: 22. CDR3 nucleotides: TGTGCCTGGAGTGTATCGTGGCAGGGTAATCGGACTAGCGGGAGAGGAGGCACAGATACGCAGTATTTT. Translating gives CAWSVSWQGNRTSGRGGTDTQYF.

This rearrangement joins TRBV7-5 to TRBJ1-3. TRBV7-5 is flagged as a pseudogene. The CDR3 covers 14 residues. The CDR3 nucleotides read TGTGCCAGCAGCGACCCCAGCTTAGGACTTTCATTATATTTT. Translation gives CASSDPSLGLSLYF.

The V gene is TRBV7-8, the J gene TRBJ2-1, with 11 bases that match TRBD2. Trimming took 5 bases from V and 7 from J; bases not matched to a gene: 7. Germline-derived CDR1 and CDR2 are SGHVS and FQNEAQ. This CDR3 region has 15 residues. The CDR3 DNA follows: TGTGCCAGCAGCCCCTATAGCGGGGGGGAAAATGAGCAGTTCTTC. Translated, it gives CASSPYSGGENEQFF.

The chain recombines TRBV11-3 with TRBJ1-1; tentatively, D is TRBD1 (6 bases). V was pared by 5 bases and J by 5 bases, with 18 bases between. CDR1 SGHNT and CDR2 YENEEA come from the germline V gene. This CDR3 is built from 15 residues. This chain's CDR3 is CASSQPRGPGTEAFF. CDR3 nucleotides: TGTGCCAGCAGCCAGCCCAGGGGTCCGGGTACTGAAGCTTTCTTT.

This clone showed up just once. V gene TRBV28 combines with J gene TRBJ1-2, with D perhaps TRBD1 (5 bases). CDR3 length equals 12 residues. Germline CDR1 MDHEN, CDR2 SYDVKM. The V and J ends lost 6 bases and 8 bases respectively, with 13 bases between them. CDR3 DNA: TGTGCCAGCAGCCAGGGAAAGAAAGGCTACACCTTC. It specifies CASSQGKKGYTF.